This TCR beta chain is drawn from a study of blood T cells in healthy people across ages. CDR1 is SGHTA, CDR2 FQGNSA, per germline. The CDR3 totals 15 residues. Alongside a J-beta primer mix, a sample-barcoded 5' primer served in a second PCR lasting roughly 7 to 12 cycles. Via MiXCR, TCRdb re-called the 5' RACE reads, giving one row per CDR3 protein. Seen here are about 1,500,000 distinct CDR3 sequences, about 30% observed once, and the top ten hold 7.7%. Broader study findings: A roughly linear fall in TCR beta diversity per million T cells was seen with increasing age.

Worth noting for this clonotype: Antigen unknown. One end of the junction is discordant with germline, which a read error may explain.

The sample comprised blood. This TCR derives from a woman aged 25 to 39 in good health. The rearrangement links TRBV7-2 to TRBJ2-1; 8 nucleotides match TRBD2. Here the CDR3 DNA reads TGTGCCAACAGCACCTATCGGGAGGGCCCAAATGAGCAGTTCTTC. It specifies CANSTYREGPNEQFF.